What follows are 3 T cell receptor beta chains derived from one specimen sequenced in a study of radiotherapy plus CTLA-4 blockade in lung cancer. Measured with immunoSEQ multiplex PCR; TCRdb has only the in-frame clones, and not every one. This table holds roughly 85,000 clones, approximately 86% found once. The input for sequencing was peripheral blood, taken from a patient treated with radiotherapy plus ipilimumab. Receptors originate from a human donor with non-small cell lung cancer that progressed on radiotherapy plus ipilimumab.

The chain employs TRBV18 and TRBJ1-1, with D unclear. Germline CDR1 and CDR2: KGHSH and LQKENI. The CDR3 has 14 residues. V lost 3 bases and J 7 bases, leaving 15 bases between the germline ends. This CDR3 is CASSPRRESLEAFF. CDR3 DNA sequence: TGTGCCAGCTCACCCCGGAGGGAGAGCCTTGAAGCTTTCTTT.

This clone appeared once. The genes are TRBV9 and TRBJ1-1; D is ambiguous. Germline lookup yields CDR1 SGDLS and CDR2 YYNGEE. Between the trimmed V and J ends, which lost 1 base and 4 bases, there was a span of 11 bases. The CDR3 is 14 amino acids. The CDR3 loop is CASSVTNAATEAFF. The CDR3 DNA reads TGTGCCAGCAGCGTAACTAACGCGGCCACTGAAGCTTTCTTT.

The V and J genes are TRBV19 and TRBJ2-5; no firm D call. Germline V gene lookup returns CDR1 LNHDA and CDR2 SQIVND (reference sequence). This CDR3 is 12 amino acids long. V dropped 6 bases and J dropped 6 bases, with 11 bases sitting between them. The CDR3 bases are TGTGCCAGTAGCCCCCAAGGGAAGACCCAGTACTTC. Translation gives CASSPQGKTQYF.